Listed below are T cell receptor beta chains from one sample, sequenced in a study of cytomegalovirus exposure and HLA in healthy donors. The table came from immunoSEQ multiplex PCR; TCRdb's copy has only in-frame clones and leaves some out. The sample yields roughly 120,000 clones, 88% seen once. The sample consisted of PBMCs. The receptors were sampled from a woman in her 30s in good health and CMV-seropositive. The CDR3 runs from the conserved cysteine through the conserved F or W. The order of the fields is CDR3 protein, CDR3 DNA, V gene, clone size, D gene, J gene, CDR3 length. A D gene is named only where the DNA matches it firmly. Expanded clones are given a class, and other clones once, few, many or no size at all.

CDR3 protein: CASSPATNTEAFF
CDR3 DNA: TGTGCCAGCTCACCGGCCACCAACACTGAAGCTTTCTTT
V gene: TRBV18
clone size: -
D gene: -
J gene: TRBJ1-1
CDR3 length: 13

CDR3 protein: CASSPRRLGGELFF
CDR3 DNA: TGTGCCAGCAGCCCCCGGCGACTGGGCGGGGAGCTGTTTTTT
V gene: TRBV7-2
clone size: -
D gene: -
J gene: TRBJ2-2
CDR3 length: 14

CDR3 protein: CASSLLTGNQPQHF
CDR3 DNA: TGTGCCAGCAGCTTGCTGACAGGAAATCAGCCCCAGCATTTT
V gene: TRBV7-2
clone size: -
D gene: -
J gene: TRBJ1-5
CDR3 length: 14

CDR3 protein: CAISDTGKGAPSYEQYF
CDR3 DNA: TGTGCCATCAGTGATACTGGAAAAGGGGCCCCCTCCTACGAGCAGTACTTC
V gene: TRBV10-3
clone size: -
D gene: -
J gene: TRBJ2-7
CDR3 length: 17

CDR3 protein: CASSWRNGEGNEKLFF
CDR3 DNA: TGTGCCAGCAGCTGGAGGAACGGGGAAGGGAATGAAAAACTGTTTTTT
V gene: TRBV5-5
clone size: -
D gene: -
J gene: TRBJ1-4
CDR3 length: 16

CDR3 protein: CASSDPPGGTEAFF
CDR3 DNA: TGTGCCAGCAGTGACCCGCCCGGGGGCACTGAAGCTTTCTTT
V gene: TRBV2
clone size: -
D gene: -
J gene: TRBJ1-1
CDR3 length: 14

CDR3 protein: CASSLGRDRLTHEQYF
CDR3 DNA: TGCGCCAGCAGCTTGGGTCGGGACAGGCTAACGCACGAGCAGTACTTC
V gene: TRBV5-1
clone size: -
D gene: TRBD1
J gene: TRBJ2-7
CDR3 length: 16

CDR3 protein: CSAYKNTEAFF
CDR3 DNA: TGCAGTGCTTACAAAAACACTGAAGCTTTCTTT
V gene: TRBV20-1
clone size: few
D gene: -
J gene: TRBJ1-1
CDR3 length: 11

CDR3 protein: CASSPQGTSDTGELFF
CDR3 DNA: TGCGCCAGCAGCCCTCAGGGGACTAGCGACACCGGGGAGCTGTTTTTT
V gene: TRBV5-1
clone size: -
D gene: TRBD2
J gene: TRBJ2-2
CDR3 length: 16

CDR3 protein: CASSEVDRGYTQYF
CDR3 DNA: TGTGCCAGCAGTGAAGTGGACAGGGGTTATACGCAGTATTTT
V gene: TRBV2
clone size: -
D gene: TRBD1
J gene: TRBJ2-3
CDR3 length: 14

CDR3 protein: CASSPGPGQGSYEQYF
CDR3 DNA: TGTGCCAGCAGCCCTGGGCCGGGACAGGGGTCCTACGAGCAGTACTTC
V gene: TRBV5-6
clone size: -
D gene: TRBD1
J gene: TRBJ2-7
CDR3 length: 16

CDR3 protein: CASGWNRGLGFEQYF
CDR3 DNA: TGTGCTAGTGGTTGGAACAGGGGGCTCGGGTTCGAGCAGTACTTC
V gene: TRBV12-5
clone size: -
D gene: TRBD1
J gene: TRBJ2-7
CDR3 length: 15

CDR3 protein: CASSVGGGAGETQYF
CDR3 DNA: TGTGCCAGCAGCGTAGGCGGGGGGGCTGGTGAGACCCAGTACTTC
V gene: TRBV9
clone size: -
D gene: TRBD2
J gene: TRBJ2-5
CDR3 length: 15

CDR3 protein: CASSYSGGTEAFF
CDR3 DNA: TGTGCCAGCAGTTACTCGGGGGGCACTGAAGCTTTCTTT
V gene: TRBV6-5
clone size: -
D gene: -
J gene: TRBJ1-1
CDR3 length: 13

CDR3 protein: CAWSAGTSGVKGETQYF
CDR3 DNA: TGTGCCTGGAGTGCCGGGACTAGCGGAGTAAAAGGAGAGACCCAGTACTTC
V gene: TRBV30
clone size: once
D gene: TRBD2
J gene: TRBJ2-5
CDR3 length: 17

CDR3 protein: CASSLAPLAGDEQYF
CDR3 DNA: TGTGCCAGCAGCTTAGCCCCACTAGCGGGGGACGAGCAGTACTTC
V gene: TRBV7-9
clone size: -
D gene: TRBD2
J gene: TRBJ2-7
CDR3 length: 15

CDR3 protein: CATSRDLAGNTEAFF
CDR3 DNA: TGTGCCACCAGCAGAGATCTGGCAGGAAACACTGAAGCTTTCTTT
V gene: TRBV15
clone size: -
D gene: -
J gene: TRBJ1-1
CDR3 length: 15

CDR3 protein: CASSLRTGGWQTRSYNEQFF
CDR3 DNA: TGCGCCAGCAGCCTCCGGACAGGGGGCTGGCAAACACGATCCTACAATGAGCAGTTCTTC
V gene: TRBV5-1
clone size: once
D gene: TRBD1
J gene: TRBJ2-1
CDR3 length: 20

CDR3 protein: CASSLGGLETQYF
CDR3 DNA: TGTGCCAGCAGCTTAGGTGGACTAGAGACCCAGTACTTC
V gene: TRBV7-3
clone size: few
D gene: -
J gene: TRBJ2-5
CDR3 length: 13

CDR3 protein: CAWEQGANTEAFF
CDR3 DNA: TGTGCCTGGGAGCAGGGGGCGAACACTGAAGCTTTCTTT
V gene: TRBV30
clone size: -
D gene: TRBD1
J gene: TRBJ1-1
CDR3 length: 13

CDR3 protein: CASSESSGGAVDTQYF
CDR3 DNA: TGTGCCAGCAGTGAAAGTAGCGGGGGGGCCGTAGATACGCAGTATTTT
V gene: TRBV6-1
clone size: -
D gene: TRBD2
J gene: TRBJ2-3
CDR3 length: 16

CDR3 protein: CASSQEPGKVSYEQYF
CDR3 DNA: TGCGCCAGCAGTCAAGAACCAGGGAAGGTTTCCTACGAGCAGTACTTC
V gene: TRBV23-1
clone size: -
D gene: -
J gene: TRBJ2-7
CDR3 length: 16

CDR3 protein: CAWSILGTGSLYGYTF
CDR3 DNA: TGTGCCTGGAGTATTTTGGGAACAGGGTCCCTCTATGGCTACACCTTC
V gene: TRBV30
clone size: -
D gene: -
J gene: TRBJ1-2
CDR3 length: 16

CDR3 protein: CAWTRGQETQYF
CDR3 DNA: TGTGCCTGGACGCGAGGACAAGAGACCCAGTACTTC
V gene: TRBV30
clone size: -
D gene: -
J gene: TRBJ2-5
CDR3 length: 12

CDR3 protein: CASRRGQSNTGELFF
CDR3 DNA: TGTGCCAGTAGACGGGGACAGTCGAACACCGGGGAGCTGTTTTTT
V gene: TRBV19
clone size: -
D gene: TRBD1
J gene: TRBJ2-2
CDR3 length: 15

CDR3 protein: CAWSGGGSQPQHF
CDR3 DNA: TGTGCCTGGAGTGGGGGGGGGAGTCAGCCCCAGCATTTT
V gene: TRBV30
clone size: -
D gene: -
J gene: TRBJ1-5
CDR3 length: 13

CDR3 protein: CASSDRDRGNNEQFF
CDR3 DNA: TGTGCCAGCAGCGACCGGGACAGGGGCAACAATGAGCAGTTCTTC
V gene: TRBV4-2
clone size: -
D gene: TRBD1
J gene: TRBJ2-1
CDR3 length: 15

CDR3 protein: CASSETRGPVISNQPQHF
CDR3 DNA: TGCGCCAGCAGTGAGACCAGGGGGCCGGTAATTAGCAATCAGCCCCAGCATTTT
V gene: TRBV10-1
clone size: -
D gene: TRBD1
J gene: TRBJ1-5
CDR3 length: 18

CDR3 protein: CASSSGKGTGELFF
CDR3 DNA: TGTGCCAGCTCGAGCGGGAAAGGTACCGGGGAGCTGTTTTTT
V gene: TRBV18
clone size: once
D gene: TRBD2
J gene: TRBJ2-2
CDR3 length: 14

CDR3 protein: CASSPPTGIEAQYF
CDR3 DNA: TGTGCCAGCAGCCCGCCCACAGGGATTGAGGCCCAGTACTTC
V gene: TRBV7-9
clone size: -
D gene: -
J gene: TRBJ2-5
CDR3 length: 14

CDR3 protein: CASRPTGTPGNTIYF
CDR3 DNA: TGTGCCAGCAGACCCACCGGGACACCTGGAAACACCATATATTTT
V gene: TRBV7-3
clone size: -
D gene: -
J gene: TRBJ1-3
CDR3 length: 15

CDR3 protein: CASSHSILEGNTEAFF
CDR3 DNA: TGCGCCAGCAGTCATTCAATCTTAGAGGGGAACACTGAAGCTTTCTTT
V gene: TRBV23-1
clone size: -
D gene: -
J gene: TRBJ1-1
CDR3 length: 16

CDR3 protein: CASSSGGEQYF
CDR3 DNA: TGTGCCAGCAGCTCGGGGGGAGAGCAGTACTTC
V gene: TRBV7-3
clone size: -
D gene: TRBD2
J gene: TRBJ2-7
CDR3 length: 11

CDR3 protein: CASSISTGGNEKLFF
CDR3 DNA: TGTGCCAGTAGTATCTCGACAGGGGGTAATGAAAAACTGTTTTTT
V gene: TRBV19
clone size: once
D gene: TRBD1
J gene: TRBJ1-4
CDR3 length: 15

CDR3 protein: CASKYQGARYNEQFF
CDR3 DNA: TGTGCCAGCAAATACCAGGGGGCGCGATACAATGAGCAGTTCTTC
V gene: TRBV27
clone size: -
D gene: TRBD1
J gene: TRBJ2-1
CDR3 length: 15

CDR3 protein: CASSLLAGGSETQYF
CDR3 DNA: TGTGCCAGCAGCTTATTGGCAGGGGGCTCGGAGACCCAGTACTTC
V gene: TRBV7-8
clone size: -
D gene: TRBD1
J gene: TRBJ2-5
CDR3 length: 15

CDR3 protein: CASSQGTSGGPNTGELFF
CDR3 DNA: TGCGCCAGCAGCCAAGGGACTAGCGGGGGGCCGAACACCGGGGAGCTGTTTTTT
V gene: TRBV4-3
clone size: -
D gene: TRBD2
J gene: TRBJ2-2
CDR3 length: 18